This TCR beta chain originates from a study of post-analysis software for immune sequencing data. At the level of the study: Some patients lacked subtype; others had relapsing-remitting, secondary progressive or progressive-relapsing disease. Study-wide findings and caveats: Those with multiple sclerosis, the patient group, showed significantly lower normalized Chao1 diversity than controls. When patients were compared with controls, 4 or 5 TRBV segments were more frequent, TRBV5-6, TRBV5-1 and TRBV20-1 among them.

About this clonotype: As yet, its antigen is unknown.

The TCR beta cDNA libraries carried unique molecular identifiers. TCRdb reprocessed the PCR reads with MiXCR, giving one entry per CDR3 protein. This table has roughly 800,000 distinct CDR3 sequences, roughly 50% appearing once. Germline values: CDR1 SGHRS, CDR2 YFSETQ. V lost 0 bases and J 0 bases, leaving 9 bases between the germline ends. This CDR3 is 15 amino acids long. This chain joins TRBV5-1 and TRBJ2-5, with D maybe TRBD1 (5 bases). Sequenced material: blood. The receptor's source is a girl aged 5 to 17 with multiple sclerosis. In DNA, the CDR3 is TGCGCCAGCAGCTTGGTCGCGGACAACCAAGAGACCCAGTACTTC. It codes for CASSLVADNQETQYF.